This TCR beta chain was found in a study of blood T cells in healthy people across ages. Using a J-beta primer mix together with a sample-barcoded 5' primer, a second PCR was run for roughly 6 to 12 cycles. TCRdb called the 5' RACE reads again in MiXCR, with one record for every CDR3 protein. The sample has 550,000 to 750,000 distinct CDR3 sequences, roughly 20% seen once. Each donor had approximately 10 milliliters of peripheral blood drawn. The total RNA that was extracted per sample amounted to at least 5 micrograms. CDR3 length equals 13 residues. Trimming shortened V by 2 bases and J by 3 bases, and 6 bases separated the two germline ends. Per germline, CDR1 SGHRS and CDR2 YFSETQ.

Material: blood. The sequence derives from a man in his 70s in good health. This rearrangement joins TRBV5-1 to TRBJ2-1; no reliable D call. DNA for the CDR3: TGCGCCAGCAGCTTAGGTTACTACAATGAGCAGTTCTTC. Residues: CASSLGYYNEQFF.